The clone carrying this T cell receptor beta chain was recorded a few times. These data originate in a study of T-cell memory formation after mild COVID-19. Study-level background: Each donor largely had its own TCR clusters.

TCRdb reanalysed the 5' RACE reads using MiXCR and keeps one entry per CDR3 protein. The table has approximately 300,000 distinct CDR3 sequences, approximately 15% seen once. There are 15 residues in the CDR3. V gave up 8 bases and J gave up 5 bases; unmatched junction bases: 7. Germline lookup yields CDR1 SGHTA and CDR2 FQGTGA. What was sequenced was PBMCs or a T cell subset sorted from them (not recorded which). The receptor's source is a man younger than 35 who had mild COVID-19 (a few samples of this study predate the infection). Cell type and time point are not known. The chain combines TRBV7-3 with TRBJ2-1, with 12 bases lining up with TRBD2. The DNA for the CDR3 is TGTGCCAGCTCCGGACTAGCGGGGACCAACAATGAGCAGTTCTTC. Protein product: CASSGLAGTNNEQFF. Full variable domain (rest looked up from reference TRBV7-3 and TRBJ2-1): GAGVSQTPSNKVTEKGKYVELRCDPISGHTALYWYRQSLGQGPEFLIYFQGTGAADDSGLPNDRFFAVRPEGSVSTLKIQRTERGDSAVYLCASSGLAGTNNEQFFGPGTRLTVL.